This passage covers 22 T cell receptor beta chains from one sample sequenced in a study of OX40 agonist ivuxolimab in advanced cancers. Profiling relied on immunoSEQ multiplex PCR, and the TCRdb table lists in-frame clones only, not all of them. The table has roughly 75,000 clones, 86% seen once; the top ten hold around 0.8%. The sample in question was CD4+ or CD8+ T cells sorted from blood, obtained in a trial of the OX40 agonist ivuxolimab. The receptors here all came from an adult with an advanced solid tumor such as melanoma, head and neck, liver or kidney cancer.

V is TRBV11-1 and J is TRBJ2-1; TRBD2 agrees at 9 bases. The CDR3 totals 17 residues. The junction had 10 bases not matched to a gene; V was cut back by 2 bases and J by 5 bases. The V gene's germline CDR1 is SGHAT and CDR2 FQDESV (reference sequence). The CDR3 sequence: CASSLSSGGRANNEQFF. CDR3 bases: TGTGCCAGCAGCTTATCATCCGGCGGGAGGGCAAACAATGAGCAGTTCTTC.

This clone was recorded many times. The gene calls are TRBV5-1 and TRBJ1-2, with D possibly TRBD1 on 6 matching bases. There are 15 residues in the CDR3. Trimming stripped 0 bases from V and 2 bases from J, with 11 bases between. Germline V gives CDR1 SGHRS, CDR2 YFSETQ. In DNA, the CDR3 is TGCGCCAGCAGCTTGGCCAGGGGCGGCAACTATGGCTACACCTTC. Its translation is CASSLARGGNYGYTF.

The chain combines TRBV6-1 with TRBJ1-6; D not resolved. This CDR3 has 15 residues. Between the trimmed V and J ends, which lost 6 bases and 0 bases, there was a span of 9 bases. The germline V gene has CDR1 MNHNS and CDR2 SASEGT. The CDR3 DNA reads as TGTGCCAGCAGGGCGGGAAGCTCCTATAATTCACCCCTCCACTTT. It encodes CASRAGSSYNSPLHF.

The V call is TRBV11-2, the J call TRBJ2-3; 12 bases agree with TRBD2. CDR1 is SGHAT, CDR2 FQNNGV, per germline. The J segment lost 7 bases and the V segment lost 1 base, leaving 9 bases of the junction unmatched. This CDR3 comprises 17 residues. CDR3 protein: CASSLAPTSGRGHTQYF. In DNA, the CDR3 is TGTGCCAGCAGCTTAGCCCCGACTAGCGGGAGAGGTCATACGCAGTATTTT.

The table lists this clone with a count of one. The gene calls are TRBV7-2 and TRBJ2-7; D is unclear. CDR1 SGHTA and CDR2 FQGNSA come from the germline V gene. Deletions cut 2 bases from V and 3 bases from J, with 11 bases between. The CDR3 covers 14 residues. The CDR3 is CASSLLSGVYEQYF. The CDR3 region has the DNA TGTGCCAGCAGCTTATTGAGTGGGGTCTACGAGCAGTACTTC.

V and J are TRBV7-9 and TRBJ1-1; D is ambiguous. Trimming took off 3 bases at V and 5 bases at J, with 13 bases between the two ends. CDR3 length: 14 residues. The germline CDR1 and CDR2 sequences are SEHNR and FQNEAQ (reference sequence). In DNA, the CDR3 is TGTGCCAGCAGCTTGTCAGGCCAGAGGACTGAAGCTTTCTTT. This sequence encodes CASSLSGQRTEAFF.

This clone has only one observation. The chain has TRBV7-6 and TRBJ2-7; TRBD1 matches at 8 bases. This CDR3 contains 15 residues. Germline CDR1 and CDR2: SGHVS and FNYEAQ. With 5 bases clipped from V and 5 bases from J, the junction kept 11 bases outside the gene matches. The CDR3 nucleotides are TGTGCCAGCAGCCGGTATAAGGACAGGGACAACGAGCAGTACTTC. Residues: CASSRYKDRDNEQYF.

This clone came up a few times. The gene calls are TRBV29-1 and TRBJ2-7, with 9 bases fitting TRBD1. With V trimmed by 5 bases and J by 2 bases, 4 bases remained unmatched. The CDR3 spans 13 residues. The germline CDR1 and CDR2 sequences are SQVTM and ANQGSEA. The CDR3 reads CSVSGQGTYEQYF. The CDR3 coding sequence is TGCAGCGTTTCTGGACAGGGGACCTACGAGCAGTACTTC.

V and J are TRBV6-5 and TRBJ2-7, with D possibly matching TRBD2 (6 bases). The V gene's germline CDR1 is MNHEY and CDR2 SVGAGI. The germline V and J ends were trimmed by 2 bases and 7 bases, with 9 bases remaining between them. The CDR3 has 12 amino acids. CDR3 bases: TGTGCCAGCAGTTACACGGAGGGGGAGCAGTACTTC. Translation gives CASSYTEGEQYF.

The chain is built from TRBV29-1 and TRBJ2-5; 9 nucleotides line up with TRBD1. CDR1 and CDR2 from the germline V gene are SQVTM and ANQGSEA. The CDR3 is made up of 13 amino acids. J lost 1 base, V lost 8 bases, and 5 bases had no gene match. CDR3 residues: CSFRDRVQETQYF. The CDR3 nucleotides read TGCAGCTTCCGGGACAGGGTCCAAGAGACCCAGTACTTC.

V gene TRBV14 combines with J gene TRBJ1-4; D gene ambiguous. The germline gives CDR1 SGHDN, CDR2 FVKESK. CDR3 length equals 14 residues. V was trimmed by 2 bases and J by 3 bases, leaving 7 bases between them. This chain's CDR3 is CASSQRAANEKLFF. Here the CDR3 DNA reads TGTGCCAGCAGCCAAAGGGCAGCTAATGAAAAACTGTTTTTT.

V usage is TRBV30 and J usage is TRBJ1-1; D unresolved. This CDR3 is built from 13 residues. V lost 2 bases and J 7 bases, leaving 14 bases between the germline ends. Germline V CDR1 and CDR2: GTSNPN, SVGIG (reference sequence). CDR3 bases: TGTGCCTGGAGTTTAGCGGGGAACGGTGAAGCTTTCTTT. The encoded protein is CAWSLAGNGEAFF.

V gene TRBV11-3 combines with J gene TRBJ2-3; TRBD2 aligns across 8 bases. The CDR3 is 14 amino acids. Germline loops: CDR1 SGHNT, CDR2 YENEEA. Trimming cost V 5 bases and J 6 bases; bases outside gene matches: 7. CDR3 DNA sequence: TGTGCCAGCAGCCCCCAAGGCGGGAGGGATACGCAGTATTTT. Its translation is CASSPQGGRDTQYF.

The V gene is TRBV19, the J gene TRBJ2-7; D ambiguous. V was cut by 0 bases and J by 0 bases, with 3 bases left in between. The germline gives CDR1 LNHDA, CDR2 SQIVND (reference sequence). This CDR3 comprises 13 residues. The CDR3 DNA reads as TGTGCCAGTAGTATAGAGGTCTCCTACGAGCAGTACTTC. It specifies CASSIEVSYEQYF. The whole variable domain, filled in from reference TRBV19 and TRBJ2-7, reads DGGITQSPKYLFRKEGQNVTLSCEQNLNHDAMYWYRQDPGQGLRLIYYSQIVNDFQKGDIAEGYSVSREKKESFPLTVTSAQKNPTAFYLCASSIEVSYEQYFGPGTRLTVT.

This clone was counted once. The chain couples TRBV9 to TRBJ1-2; D is possibly TRBD1 (6 bases). The ends were cut back, 0 bases at V and 4 bases at J, with 10 bases in the middle. Germline assignment: CDR1 SGDLS and CDR2 YYNGEE. The CDR3 runs 14 residues. The CDR3, as DNA: TGTGCCAGCAGCGTAGGAACAGGGCTCTATGGCTACACCTTC. It translates to CASSVGTGLYGYTF. The full variable domain, with the rest looked up from reference TRBV9 and TRBJ1-2, is DSGVTQTPKHLITATGQRVTLRCSPRSGDLSVYWYQQSLDQGLQFLIQYYNGEERAKGNILERFSAQQFPDLHSELNLSSLELGDSALYFCASSVGTGLYGYTFGSGTRLTVV.

This chain joins TRBV5-1 and TRBJ1-2, with 7 bases fitting TRBD1. Germline V gene lookup returns CDR1 SGHRS and CDR2 YFSETQ. Trimming removed 4 bases from V and 0 bases from J; junction bases left unmatched: 6. This CDR3 is 15 amino acids long. The CDR3 DNA is TGCGCCAGCAGCCCAACAGGGGACCCTAACTATGGCTACACCTTC. Amino acids: CASSPTGDPNYGYTF. The full variable domain, in which reference TRBV5-1 and TRBJ1-2 provide the parts outside the CDR3, is KAGVTQTPRYLIKTRGQQVTLSCSPISGHRSVSWYQQTPGQGLQFLFEYFSETQRNKGNFPGRFSGRQFSNSRSEMNVSTLELGDSALYLCASSPTGDPNYGYTFGSGTRLTVV.

CDR3 loop: CAWGTNYGYTF. In DNA form, the CDR3 reads TGTGCCTGGGGCACAAACTATGGCTACACCTTC. The V and J genes are TRBV30 and TRBJ1-2, with unresolved D. CDR3 length: 11 amino acids. Germline lookup yields CDR1 GTSNPN and CDR2 SVGIG (reference sequence). The germline V and J ends were trimmed by 5 bases and 2 bases, with 6 bases remaining between them. The full variable domain, with the rest looked up from reference TRBV30 and TRBJ1-2, is SQTIHQWPATLVQPVGSPLSLECTVEGTSNPNLYWYRQAAGRGLQLLFYSVGIGQISSEVPQNLSASRPQDRQFILSSKKLLLSDSGFYLCAWGTNYGYTFGSGTRLTVV.

This clone is a singleton in its sample. Here the CDR3 reads CASSLTGLRETQYF. The CDR3 DNA sequence: TGTGCCAGCAGCCTAACAGGGTTAAGGGAGACCCAGTACTTC. This chain joins TRBV7-2 and TRBJ2-5; D may be TRBD1 (6 bases). Looked up from germline, CDR1 is SGHTA and CDR2 is FQGNSA. The CDR3 runs to 14 residues. Trimming removed 5 bases at V and 5 bases at J, with 15 bases between.

The chain employs TRBV6-6 and TRBJ2-7, with unresolved D. Germline CDR1 reads MNHNY; CDR2 reads SVGAGI (reference sequence). V was pared by 2 bases and J by 5 bases, with 19 bases between. The CDR3 is 16 residues long. The CDR3 protein is CASSYPPDPFPHEQYF. The CDR3 DNA sequence: TGTGCCAGCAGTTACCCCCCTGACCCATTCCCCCACGAGCAGTACTTC.

The chain carries TRBV30 and TRBJ1-2; a possible D gene is TRBD1 (6 bases). Germline CDR1 reads GTSNPN; CDR2 reads SVGIG (reference sequence). With 2 bases removed from V and 2 bases from J, the gap between germline ends came to 15 bases. This CDR3 region has 15 residues. CDR3 sequence (DNA): TGTGCCTGGAGTTTACAGGGCAGGTTCAACTATGGCTACACCTTC. This encodes CAWSLQGRFNYGYTF. Using reference TRBV30 and TRBJ1-2 for the parts outside the CDR3, the full variable domain is SQTIHQWPATLVQPVGSPLSLECTVEGTSNPNLYWYRQAAGRGLQLLFYSVGIGQISSEVPQNLSASRPQDRQFILSSKKLLLSDSGFYLCAWSLQGRFNYGYTFGSGTRLTVV.

The chain joins TRBV5-1 to TRBJ2-7, with D possibly being TRBD2 (6 bases). The CDR3 runs to 16 residues. Trimming shortened V by 3 bases and J by 4 bases, and 20 bases separated the two germline ends. Looked up from germline, CDR1 is SGHRS and CDR2 is YFSETQ. Written as DNA, the CDR3 is TGCGCCAGCAGCTCGAATATTGGGGAGGTAGTTTACGAGCAGTACTTC. It is translated as CASSSNIGEVVYEQYF.

This clone was recorded once. V usage is TRBV6-4 and J usage is TRBJ1-1, with a tentative D call TRBD1 (6 bases). The V end was cut by 6 bases, the J end by 4 bases, with 21 bases between. This CDR3 is built from 16 residues. CDR1 and CDR2 from the germline V gene are MRHNA and SNTAGT. The chain's CDR3 is CASSLEGGRAATEAFF. CDR3 in DNA: TGTGCCAGCAGCCTCGAGGGGGGCAGGGCGGCCACTGAAGCTTTCTTT.